This T cell receptor beta chain is from a study of blood T cell repertoires in COVID-19. Sequencing used immunoSEQ multiplex PCR; TCRdb keeps in-frame clones, though not all of them. The sample yields 200,000 to 250,000 clones, 85% to 90% seen once. On this clone: At one end, the junction sequence differs from germline, possibly due to a read error.

Germline CDR1 reads SGHNT; CDR2 reads YYREEE (reference sequence). The CDR3 is 16 residues long. Sequenced material: peripheral blood. This rearrangement joins TRBV5-4 to TRBJ1-2, with 8 bases aligning to TRBD1. The receptor comes from a woman between 45 and 60 years old with acute or convalescent COVID-19. The CDR3 DNA reads TGTGCCAGCAGTTTGGTAGGGACAGGAGACGGCTATGGCTACACCTTC. Translated, it gives CASSLVGTGDGYGYTF.